This paragraph reports one T cell receptor (beta chain). Its antigen remains unknown. The sample belongs to a study of cytomegalovirus exposure and HLA in healthy donors. Overall study context: It was reported in a later analysis that the 100 to 150 validation repertoires used the same platform as the approximately 670 first-cohort repertoires.

Clones were read by immunoSEQ multiplex PCR, and TCRdb kept only the in-frame ones, dropping some. Of tens of thousands of clones listed, around 94% are singletons. Germline V gene sequence: CDR1 SGHRS, CDR2 YFSETQ. The CDR3 spans 15 residues. V lost 1 base to trimming and J lost 4 bases, with 15 bases between them. Overall study findings and caveats: The study labeled fewer than 200 TCR beta chains cytomegalovirus-associated.

The chain combines TRBV5-1 with TRBJ2-7; tentative D call: TRBD1 (5 bases). The sample consisted of PBMCs. The TCR was taken from a young woman in good health and CMV-seropositive. The CDR3: CASSLQPGLLYEQYF. As DNA, the CDR3 is TGCGCCAGCAGCTTGCAGCCAGGGTTATTGTACGAGCAGTACTTC.